The 5 T cell receptor beta chains below come from one sample, sequenced in a study of OX40 agonist ivuxolimab in advanced cancers. Sequencing was performed with immunoSEQ multiplex PCR; in TCRdb, only in-frame clones are kept and a portion is missing. The table has 77,000 or so clones, around 85% seen once. The sequences come from CD4+ or CD8+ T cells sorted from blood, collected in a trial of the OX40 agonist ivuxolimab. Receptors originate from an adult with an advanced solid tumor such as melanoma, head and neck, liver or kidney cancer.

J is TRBJ2-7 and V is TRBV7-9; either TRBD1 or TRBD2 may fit D (6 bases each). The CDR3 totals 14 residues. From germline, CDR1 is SEHNR and CDR2 FQNEAQ (reference sequence). The V gene lost 2 bases and the J gene lost 4 bases, with 12 bases spanning the gap. The CDR3 DNA reads as TGTGCCAGCAGCTTAAGGGGGAGGAGGTACGAGCAGTACTTC. This gives the protein CASSLRGRRYEQYF.

This rearrangement joins TRBV6-5 to TRBJ2-5; D is unclear. With the DNA end fitting TRBJ2-7 better, the J assignment may be wrong. Germline CDR1 and CDR2: MNHEY and SVGAGI. The CDR3 has 16 residues. As DNA, the CDR3 is TGTGCCAGCAGTTACTCCTATCGGGTCGGAGACTACGAGCAGTACTTC. The encoded protein is CASSYSYRVGDYEQYF.

J is TRBJ1-2 and V is TRBV5-4; possibly TRBD1 for D (6 bases). Germline V CDR1 and CDR2: SGHNT, YYREEE (reference sequence). The V and J ends lost 7 bases and 7 bases respectively, with 20 bases between them. The CDR3 sequence is 14 residues long. CDR3 DNA sequence: TGTGCCAGCGGACCCGGGGGGGGCGCCTCTGGCTACACCTTC. Its protein is CASGPGGGASGYTF. Together with reference TRBV5-4 and TRBJ1-2, the CDR3 gives the full variable domain: ETGVTQSPTHLIKTRGQQVTLRCSSQSGHNTVSWYQQALGQGPQFIFQYYREEENGRGNFPPRFSGLQFPNYSSELNVNALELDDSALYLCASGPGGGASGYTFGSGTRLTVV.

This clone came up once. The chain combines TRBV27 with TRBJ2-3; tentative D call: TRBD1 (5 bases). This CDR3 contains 15 residues. Trimming took off 3 bases at V and 6 bases at J, with 16 bases between the two ends. The germline V gene has CDR1 MNHEY and CDR2 SMNVEV (reference sequence). The DNA of the CDR3 is TGTGCCAGCAGTTTGCAACAGGCTGGGATGGATACGCAGTATTTT. Translated: CASSLQQAGMDTQYF.

The chain combines TRBV4-1 with TRBJ2-5; D may be TRBD2 (5 bases). Germline CDR1 is MGHRA and CDR2 is YSYEKL. This CDR3 has 15 amino acids. Trimming removed 0 bases at V and 2 bases at J, with 10 bases between. The CDR3 nucleotides are TGCGCCAGCAGCCAAGATACGACGGGACAAGAGACCCAGTACTTC. Encoded protein: CASSQDTTGQETQYF.